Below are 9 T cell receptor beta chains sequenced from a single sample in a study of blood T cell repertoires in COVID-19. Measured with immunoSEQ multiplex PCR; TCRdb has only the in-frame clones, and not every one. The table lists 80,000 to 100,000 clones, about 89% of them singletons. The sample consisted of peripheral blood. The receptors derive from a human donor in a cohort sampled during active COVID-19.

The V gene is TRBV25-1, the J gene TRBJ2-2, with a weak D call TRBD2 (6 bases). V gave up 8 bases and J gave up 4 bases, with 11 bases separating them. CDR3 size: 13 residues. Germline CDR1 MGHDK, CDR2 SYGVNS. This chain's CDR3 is CASLAGSTGELFF. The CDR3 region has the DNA TGTGCCAGCCTGGCGGGAAGCACCGGGGAGCTGTTTTTT.

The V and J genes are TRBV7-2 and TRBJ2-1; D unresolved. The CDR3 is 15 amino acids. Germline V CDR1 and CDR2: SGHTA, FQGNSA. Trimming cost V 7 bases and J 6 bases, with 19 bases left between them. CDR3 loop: CASTFLTAVGNEQFF. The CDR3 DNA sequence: TGTGCCAGCACCTTTCTAACCGCGGTCGGCAATGAGCAGTTCTTC.

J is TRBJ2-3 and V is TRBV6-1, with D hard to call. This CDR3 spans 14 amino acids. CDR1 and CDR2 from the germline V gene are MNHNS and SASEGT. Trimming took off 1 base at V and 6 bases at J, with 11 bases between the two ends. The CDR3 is CASSEGVVADTQYF. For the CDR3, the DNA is TGTGCCAGCAGTGAAGGAGTGGTAGCTGATACGCAGTATTTT.

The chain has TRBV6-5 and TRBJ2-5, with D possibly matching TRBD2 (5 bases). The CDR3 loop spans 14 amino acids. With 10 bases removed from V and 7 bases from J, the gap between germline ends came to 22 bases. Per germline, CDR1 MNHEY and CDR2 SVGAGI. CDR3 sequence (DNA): TGTGCCACCAACAAAGGAGCGCTAGGAGGGACCCAGTACTTC. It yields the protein CATNKGALGGTQYF.

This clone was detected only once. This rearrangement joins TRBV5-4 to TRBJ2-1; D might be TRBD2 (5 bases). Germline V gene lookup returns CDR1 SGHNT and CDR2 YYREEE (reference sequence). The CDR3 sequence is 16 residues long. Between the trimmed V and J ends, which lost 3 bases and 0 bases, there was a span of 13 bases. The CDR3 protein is CASSWSGRGSYNEQFF. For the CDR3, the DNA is TGTGCCAGCAGCTGGAGCGGACGGGGCTCCTACAATGAGCAGTTCTTC. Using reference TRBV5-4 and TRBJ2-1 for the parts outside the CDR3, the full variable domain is ETGVTQSPTHLIKTRGQQVTLRCSSQSGHNTVSWYQQALGQGPQFIFQYYREEENGRGNFPPRFSGLQFPNYSSELNVNALELDDSALYLCASSWSGRGSYNEQFFGPGTRLTVL.

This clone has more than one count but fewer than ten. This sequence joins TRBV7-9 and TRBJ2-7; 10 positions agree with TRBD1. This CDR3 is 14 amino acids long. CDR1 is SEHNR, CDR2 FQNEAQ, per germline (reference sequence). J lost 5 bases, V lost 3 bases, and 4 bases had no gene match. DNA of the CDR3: TGTGCCAGCAGCTTGACAGGGGGCCGAAACGAGCAGTACTTC. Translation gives CASSLTGGRNEQYF.

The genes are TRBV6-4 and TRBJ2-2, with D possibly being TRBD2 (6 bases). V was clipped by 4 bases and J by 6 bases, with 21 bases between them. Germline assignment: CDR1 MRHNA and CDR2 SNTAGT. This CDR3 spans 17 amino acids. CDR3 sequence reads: CASSVTAGSPISGELFF. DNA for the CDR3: TGTGCCAGCAGTGTAACGGCGGGAAGCCCAATTTCCGGGGAGCTGTTTTTT.

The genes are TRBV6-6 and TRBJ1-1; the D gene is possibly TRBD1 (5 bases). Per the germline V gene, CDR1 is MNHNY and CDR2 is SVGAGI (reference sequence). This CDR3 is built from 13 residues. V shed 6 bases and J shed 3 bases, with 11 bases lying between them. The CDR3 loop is CASRVRGYTEAFF. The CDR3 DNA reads TGTGCCAGCAGAGTCCGGGGGTACACTGAAGCTTTCTTT.

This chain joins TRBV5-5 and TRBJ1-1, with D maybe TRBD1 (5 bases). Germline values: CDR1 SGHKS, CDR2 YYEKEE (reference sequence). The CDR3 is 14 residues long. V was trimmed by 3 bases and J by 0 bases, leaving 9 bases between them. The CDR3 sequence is CASSSGHLNTEAFF. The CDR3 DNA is TGTGCCAGCAGCTCCGGACACTTGAACACTGAAGCTTTCTTT.